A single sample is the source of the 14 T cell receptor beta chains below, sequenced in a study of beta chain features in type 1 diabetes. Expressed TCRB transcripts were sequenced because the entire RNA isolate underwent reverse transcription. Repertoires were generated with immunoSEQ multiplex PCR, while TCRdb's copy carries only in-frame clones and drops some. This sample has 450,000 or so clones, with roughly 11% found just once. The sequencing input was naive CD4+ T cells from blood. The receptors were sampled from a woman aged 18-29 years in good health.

The CDR3 protein is CASSVDLLGPSFF. CDR3 sequence (DNA): TGTGCCAGCAGCGTAGACTTGCTGGGTCCAAGCTTCTTC. V gene TRBV9 combines with J gene TRBJ2-1; D unclear. The V gene's germline CDR1 is SGDLS and CDR2 YYNGEE. CDR3 length equals 13 residues. With 0 bases removed from V and 16 bases from J, the gap between germline ends came to 17 bases.

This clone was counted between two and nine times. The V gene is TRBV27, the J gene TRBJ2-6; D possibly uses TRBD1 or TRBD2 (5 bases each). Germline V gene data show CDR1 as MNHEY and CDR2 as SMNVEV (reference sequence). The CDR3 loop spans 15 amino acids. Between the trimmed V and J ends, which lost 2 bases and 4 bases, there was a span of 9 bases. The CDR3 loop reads CASSLRGTGANVLTF. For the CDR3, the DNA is TGTGCCAGCAGTTTACGAGGGACCGGGGCCAACGTCCTGACTTTC.

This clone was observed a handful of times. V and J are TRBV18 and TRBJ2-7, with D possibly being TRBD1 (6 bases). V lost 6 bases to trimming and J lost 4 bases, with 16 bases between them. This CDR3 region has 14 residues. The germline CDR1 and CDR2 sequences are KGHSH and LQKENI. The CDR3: CASSPRGTEYEQYF. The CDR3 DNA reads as TGTGCCAGCTCCCCGAGGGGGACGGAGTACGAGCAGTACTTC.

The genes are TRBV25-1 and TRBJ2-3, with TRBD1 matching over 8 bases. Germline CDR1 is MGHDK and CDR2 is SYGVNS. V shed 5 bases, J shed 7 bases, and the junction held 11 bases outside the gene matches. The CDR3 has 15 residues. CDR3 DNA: TGTGCCAGCAGTAGTTCGGCAGGGGGCAGATATACGCAGTATTTT. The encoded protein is CASSSSAGGRYTQYF. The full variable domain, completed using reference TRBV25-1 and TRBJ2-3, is EADIYQTPRYLVIGTGKKITLECSQTMGHDKMYWYQQDPGMELHLIHYSYGVNSTEKGDLSSESTVSRIRTEHFPLTLESARPSHTSQYLCASSSSAGGRYTQYFGPGTRLTVL.

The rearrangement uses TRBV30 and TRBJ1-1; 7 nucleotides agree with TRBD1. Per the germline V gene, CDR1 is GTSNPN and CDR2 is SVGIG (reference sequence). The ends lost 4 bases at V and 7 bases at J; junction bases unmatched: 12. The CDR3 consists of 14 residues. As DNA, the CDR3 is TGTGCCTGGACCTACACCGGGACAGTCGTTGAAGCTTTCTTT. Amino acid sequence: CAWTYTGTVVEAFF.

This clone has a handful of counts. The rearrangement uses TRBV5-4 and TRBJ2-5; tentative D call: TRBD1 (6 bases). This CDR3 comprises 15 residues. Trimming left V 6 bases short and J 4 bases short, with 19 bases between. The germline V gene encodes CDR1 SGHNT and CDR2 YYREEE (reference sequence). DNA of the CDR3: TGTGCCAGCACCCCGAGTACGACCAGGGGAGAGACCCAGTACTTC. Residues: CASTPSTTRGETQYF.

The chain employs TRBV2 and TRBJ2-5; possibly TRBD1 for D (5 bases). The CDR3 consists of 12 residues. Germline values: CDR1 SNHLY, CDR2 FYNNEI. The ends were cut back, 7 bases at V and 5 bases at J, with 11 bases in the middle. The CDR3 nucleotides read TGTGCCAGCACTCAGGGTATCGAGACCCAGTACTTC. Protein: CASTQGIETQYF.

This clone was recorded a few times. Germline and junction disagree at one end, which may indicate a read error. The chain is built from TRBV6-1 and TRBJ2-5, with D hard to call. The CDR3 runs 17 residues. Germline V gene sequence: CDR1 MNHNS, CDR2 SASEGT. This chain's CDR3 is CAISESVLVRDAETQYF. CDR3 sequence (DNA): TGTGCCATCAGTGAGTCGGTTCTAGTCCGCGATGCGGAGACCCAGTACTTC.

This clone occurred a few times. The CDR3 is CASRERQGYEQYV. The CDR3 coding sequence is TGTGCCAGCAGGGAAAGACAGGGCTACGAGCAGTACGTC. The chain links TRBV6-5 to TRBJ2-7; TRBD1 matches 7 bases. The CDR3 is 13 residues long. V shed 6 bases, J shed 3 bases, and the junction held 5 bases outside the gene matches. Germline CDR1 reads MNHEY; CDR2 reads SVGAGI.

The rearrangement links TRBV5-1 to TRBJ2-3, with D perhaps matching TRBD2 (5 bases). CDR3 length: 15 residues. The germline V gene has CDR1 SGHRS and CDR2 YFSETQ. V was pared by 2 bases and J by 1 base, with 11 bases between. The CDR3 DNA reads TGCGCCAGCAGCTTAACGGGGTCTGGCACAGATACGCAGTATTTT. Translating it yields CASSLTGSGTDTQYF. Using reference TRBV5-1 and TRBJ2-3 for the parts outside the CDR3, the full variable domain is KAGVTQTPRYLIKTRGQQVTLSCSPISGHRSVSWYQQTPGQGLQFLFEYFSETQRNKGNFPGRFSGRQFSNSRSEMNVSTLELGDSALYLCASSLTGSGTDTQYFGPGTRLTVL.

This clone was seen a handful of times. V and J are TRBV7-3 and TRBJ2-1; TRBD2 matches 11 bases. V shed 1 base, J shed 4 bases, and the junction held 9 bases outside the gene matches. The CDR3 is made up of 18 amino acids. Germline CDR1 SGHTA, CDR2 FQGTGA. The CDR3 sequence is CASSLSPPTSGMYNEQFF. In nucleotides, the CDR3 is TGTGCCAGCAGCTTAAGCCCACCGACTAGCGGGATGTACAATGAGCAGTTCTTC.

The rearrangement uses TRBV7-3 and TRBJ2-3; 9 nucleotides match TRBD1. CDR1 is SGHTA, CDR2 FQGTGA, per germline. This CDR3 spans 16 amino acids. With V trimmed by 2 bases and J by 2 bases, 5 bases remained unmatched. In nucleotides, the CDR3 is TGTGCCAGCAGCTTAGGGACAGGGATACCCACAGATACGCAGTATTTT. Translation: CASSLGTGIPTDTQYF.

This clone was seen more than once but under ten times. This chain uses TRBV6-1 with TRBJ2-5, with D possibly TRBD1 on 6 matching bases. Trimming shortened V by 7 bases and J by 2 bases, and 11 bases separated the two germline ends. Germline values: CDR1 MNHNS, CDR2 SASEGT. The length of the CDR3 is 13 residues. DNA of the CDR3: TGTGCCAGCATTCTAAGGGGGCAAGAGACCCAGTACTTC. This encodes CASILRGQETQYF.

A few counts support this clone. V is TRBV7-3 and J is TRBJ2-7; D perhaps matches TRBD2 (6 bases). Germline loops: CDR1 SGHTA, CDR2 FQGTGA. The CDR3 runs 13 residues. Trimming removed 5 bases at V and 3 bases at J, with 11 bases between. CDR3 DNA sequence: TGTGCCAGCAGCAAGGGACTCAACTACGAGCAGTACGTC. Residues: CASSKGLNYEQYV.